This T cell receptor beta chain was captured by sequencing in a study of OX40 agonist ivuxolimab in advanced cancers. The assay was immunoSEQ multiplex PCR, and TCRdb's table has in-frame clones only and misses some. This table holds some 80,000 clones, approximately 93% found once. The cohort excluded patients with autoimmune disease history or systemic immunosuppression. Blood draws occurred at baseline, cycle 4 day 1, and cycle 7 day 1. Deletions cut 6 bases from V and 3 bases from J, with 18 bases between. The germline gives CDR1 MGHDK, CDR2 SYGVNS. This CDR3 has 16 amino acids. This receptor was obtained from an adult with an advanced solid tumor such as melanoma, head and neck, liver or kidney cancer. The V and J genes are TRBV25-1 and TRBJ1-5; D might be TRBD1 (5 bases). The sample consisted of CD4+ or CD8+ T cells sorted from blood, taken in a trial of the OX40 agonist ivuxolimab. CDR3 DNA: TGTGCCAGCAGCCATGGGGGTCCTCGGGACAATCAGCCCCAGCATTTT. It encodes CASSHGGPRDNQPQHF.